The 7 T cell receptor beta chains listed next were all sequenced from one sample in a study of blood T cell repertoires in COVID-19. TCRdb's table, derived via immunoSEQ multiplex PCR, lists solely in-frame clones and lacks some. The sample has about 210,000 clones, around 82% seen once; the top ten hold about 2.5%. The source material was peripheral blood. The receptor source for this set is a middle-aged woman with active or convalescent COVID-19.

This sequence joins TRBV18 and TRBJ2-3; possibly TRBD2 for D (5 bases). Germline V lookup: CDR1 KGHSH, CDR2 LQKENI. This CDR3 contains 16 residues. V was clipped by 4 bases and J by 4 bases, with 18 bases between them. CDR3 residues: CASSLYTSTGSDTQYF. DNA for the CDR3: TGTGCCAGCTCACTTTATACCTCTACGGGGTCAGATACGCAGTATTTT.

The genes are TRBV11-2 and TRBJ2-3; 9 bases agree with TRBD2. Germline V CDR1 and CDR2: SGHAT, FQNNGV. The CDR3 sequence is 16 residues long. V lost 1 base and J lost 2; bases outside the gene matches: 4. CDR3: CASSLGSGRNTDTQYF. The CDR3 coding sequence is TGTGCCAGCAGCTTAGGCAGCGGGAGGAACACAGATACGCAGTATTTT. Combining the CDR3 with reference TRBV11-2 and TRBJ2-3 gives the whole variable domain EAGVAQSPRYKIIEKRQSVAFWCNPISGHATLYWYQQILGQGPKLLIQFQNNGVVDDSQLPKDRFSAERLKGVDSTLKIQPAKLEDSAVYLCASSLGSGRNTDTQYFGPGTRLTVL.

CDR3 sequence reads: CASSSPSGGAGGEQFF. CDR3 DNA: TGTGCCAGCAGTTCCCCTAGCGGGGGGGCGGGCGGTGAGCAGTTCTTC. This sequence joins TRBV6-5 and TRBJ2-1, with TRBD2 identical over 12 bases. Losses at the gene ends were 4 bases for V and 9 bases for J; bases not matched to a gene: 10. The CDR3 loop spans 16 amino acids. Looked up from germline, CDR1 is MNHEY and CDR2 is SVGAGI.

The gene calls are TRBV4-1 and TRBJ2-7, with D maybe TRBD1 (6 bases). CDR1 and CDR2 from the germline V gene are MGHRA and YSYEKL. The length of the CDR3 is 15 residues. The V and J ends lost 4 bases and 3 bases respectively, with 16 bases between them. CDR3 sequence reads: CASSRSRDNNYEQYF. In DNA, the CDR3 is TGCGCCAGCAGCCGCTCCCGGGACAACAACTACGAGCAGTACTTC.

The gene calls are TRBV9 and TRBJ1-2; weak D call: TRBD1 (6 bases). Germline V gene sequence: CDR1 SGDLS, CDR2 YYNGEE. Trimming took off 5 bases at V and 1 base at J, with 21 bases between the two ends. This CDR3 region has 17 residues. The CDR3 sequence is CASSAPFRGHNNYGYTF. CDR3 DNA: TGTGCCAGCAGTGCCCCCTTCCGGGGACACAATAACTATGGCTACACCTTC.

This chain uses TRBV7-6 with TRBJ1-5; D not resolved. Germline V gene sequence: CDR1 SGHVS, CDR2 FNYEAQ. The CDR3 runs 16 residues. V was shortened by 1 base and J by 3 bases, with 13 bases between the two germline ends. CDR3 sequence: CASSLDAGGHNQPQHF. The DNA for the CDR3 is TGTGCCAGCAGCTTAGATGCGGGAGGCCACAATCAGCCCCAGCATTTT.

The gene calls are TRBV10-2 and TRBJ2-5, with TRBD2 matching 7 bases. V shed 2 bases, J shed 4 bases, and the junction held 10 bases outside the gene matches. CDR1 is WSHSY, CDR2 SAAADI, per germline. The CDR3 extends over 16 amino acids. Here the CDR3 reads CASSELRLAQLETQYF. The CDR3 bases are TGCGCCAGCAGTGAGCTTCGACTAGCCCAACTAGAGACCCAGTACTTC.